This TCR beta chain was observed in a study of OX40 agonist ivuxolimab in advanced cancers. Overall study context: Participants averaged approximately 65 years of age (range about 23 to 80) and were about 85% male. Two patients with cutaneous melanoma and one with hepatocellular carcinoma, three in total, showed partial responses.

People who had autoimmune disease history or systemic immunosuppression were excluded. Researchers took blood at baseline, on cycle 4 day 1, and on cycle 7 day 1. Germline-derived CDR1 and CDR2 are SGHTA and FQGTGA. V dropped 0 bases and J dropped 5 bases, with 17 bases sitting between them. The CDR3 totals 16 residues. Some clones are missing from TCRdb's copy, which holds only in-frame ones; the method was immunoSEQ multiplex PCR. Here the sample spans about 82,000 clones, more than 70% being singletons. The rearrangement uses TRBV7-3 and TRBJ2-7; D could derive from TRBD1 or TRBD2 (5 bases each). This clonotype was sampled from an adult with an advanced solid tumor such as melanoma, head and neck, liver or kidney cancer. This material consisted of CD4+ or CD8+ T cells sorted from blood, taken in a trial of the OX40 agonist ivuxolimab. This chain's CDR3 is CASSLTGSTGANEQYF. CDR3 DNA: TGTGCCAGCAGCTTAACGGGGAGCACCGGGGCTAACGAGCAGTACTTC. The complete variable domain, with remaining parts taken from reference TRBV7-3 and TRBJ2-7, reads GAGVSQTPSNKVTEKGKYVELRCDPISGHTALYWYRQSLGQGPEFLIYFQGTGAADDSGLPNDRFFAVRPEGSVSTLKIQRTERGDSAVYLCASSLTGSTGANEQYFGPGTRLTVT.